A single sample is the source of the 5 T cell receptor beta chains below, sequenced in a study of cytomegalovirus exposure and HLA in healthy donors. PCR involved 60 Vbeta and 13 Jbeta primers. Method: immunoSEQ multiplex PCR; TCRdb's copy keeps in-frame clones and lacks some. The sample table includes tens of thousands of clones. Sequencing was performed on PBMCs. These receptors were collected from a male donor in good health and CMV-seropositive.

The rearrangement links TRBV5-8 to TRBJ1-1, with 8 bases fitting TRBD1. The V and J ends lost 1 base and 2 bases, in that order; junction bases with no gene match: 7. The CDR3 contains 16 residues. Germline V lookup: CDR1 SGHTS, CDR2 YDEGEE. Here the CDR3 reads CASSLYQGAVNTEAFF. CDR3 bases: TGTGCCAGCAGCTTGTATCAGGGGGCAGTCAACACTGAAGCTTTCTTT.

As DNA, the CDR3 is TGTGCCAGCACCCAACCGGTCGGGGGGCCAGCTTTCTTT. Translated, it gives CASTQPVGGPAFF. This chain joins TRBV28 and TRBJ1-1; D might be TRBD1 (6 bases). Deletions cut 7 bases from V and 10 bases from J, with 19 bases between. This CDR3 has 13 residues. The V gene's germline CDR1 is MDHEN and CDR2 SYDVKM.

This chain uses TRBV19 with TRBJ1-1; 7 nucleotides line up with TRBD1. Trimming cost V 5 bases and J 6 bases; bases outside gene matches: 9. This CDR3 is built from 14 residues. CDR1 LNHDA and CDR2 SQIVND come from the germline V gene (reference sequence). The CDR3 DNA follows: TGTGCCAGTAGTGAACCGGACAGGAGTCCTGAAGCTTTCTTT. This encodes CASSEPDRSPEAFF.

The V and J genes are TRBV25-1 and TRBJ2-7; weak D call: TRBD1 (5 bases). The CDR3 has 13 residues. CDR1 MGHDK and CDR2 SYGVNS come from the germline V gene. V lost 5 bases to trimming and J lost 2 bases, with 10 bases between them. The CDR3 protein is CASSPQGTYEQYF. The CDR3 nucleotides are TGTGCCAGCAGTCCGCAGGGTACCTACGAGCAGTACTTC.

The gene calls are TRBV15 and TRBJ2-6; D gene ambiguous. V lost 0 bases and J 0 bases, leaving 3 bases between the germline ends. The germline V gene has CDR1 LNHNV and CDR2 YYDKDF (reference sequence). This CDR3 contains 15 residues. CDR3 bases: TGTGCCACCAGCAGAGATAACTCTGGGGCCAACGTCCTGACTTTC. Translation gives CATSRDNSGANVLTF.